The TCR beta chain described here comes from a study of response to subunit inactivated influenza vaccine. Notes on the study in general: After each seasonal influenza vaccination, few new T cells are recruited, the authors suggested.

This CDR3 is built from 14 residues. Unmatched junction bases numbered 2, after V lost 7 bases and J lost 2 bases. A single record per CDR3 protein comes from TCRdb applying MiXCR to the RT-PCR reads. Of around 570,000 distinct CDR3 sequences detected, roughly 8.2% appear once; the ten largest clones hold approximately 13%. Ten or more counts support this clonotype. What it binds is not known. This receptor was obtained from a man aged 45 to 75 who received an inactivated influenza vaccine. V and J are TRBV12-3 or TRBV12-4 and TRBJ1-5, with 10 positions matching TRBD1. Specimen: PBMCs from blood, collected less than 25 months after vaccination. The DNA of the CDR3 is TGTGCCAGCACCGGGACAGGGGGCAATCAGCCCCAGCATTTT. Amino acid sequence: CASTGTGGNQPQHF.